This T cell receptor (beta chain) was observed in a study of shared clonotypes between healthy human individuals. Study-level information: Donors had three CD4 naive, three CD4 memory, two CD8 naive and one CD8 memory plate apiece.

Donors, without exception, were Caucasian adults residing in Nashville, Tennessee. Naive CD4+ cells were CD45RA-selected; the remaining cells were memory. As concerns this clone: Its antigen is currently unknown.

Study-level findings and limits: Relative to their counterparts shared across all four donors, non-shared clonotypes exhibited diminished generation probabilities.

Trimming took off 4 bases at V and 8 bases at J, with 12 bases between the two ends. The CDR3 is 13 amino acids. In germline, CDR1 is SNHLY, CDR2 FYNNEI. The table came from immunoSEQ multiplex PCR; TCRdb's copy has only in-frame clones and leaves some out. This sample has fewer than 1.6 million clones, with 98% found just once. The sequencing input was naive CD4+ T cells sorted from blood. Subset: CD45RA+ positively selected. This clonotype was sampled from a man aged 25-45 years in good health. The genes are TRBV2 and TRBJ2-1; D gene unclear. The CDR3 loop reads CASSVGRWDEQFF. CDR3 coding DNA: TGTGCCAGCAGTGTGGGAAGATGGGATGAGCAGTTCTTC.